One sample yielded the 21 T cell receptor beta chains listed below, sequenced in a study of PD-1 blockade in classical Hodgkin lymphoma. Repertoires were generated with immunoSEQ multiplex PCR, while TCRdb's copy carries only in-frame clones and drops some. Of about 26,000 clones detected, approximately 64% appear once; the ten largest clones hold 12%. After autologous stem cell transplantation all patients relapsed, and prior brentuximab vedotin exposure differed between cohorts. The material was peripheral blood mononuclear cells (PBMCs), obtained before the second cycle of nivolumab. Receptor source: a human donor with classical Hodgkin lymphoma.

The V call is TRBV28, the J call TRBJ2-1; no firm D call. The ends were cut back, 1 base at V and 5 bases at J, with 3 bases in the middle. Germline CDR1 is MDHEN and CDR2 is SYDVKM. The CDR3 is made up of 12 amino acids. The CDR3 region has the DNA TGTGCCAGCAGTTTATATGACAATGAGCAGTTCTTC. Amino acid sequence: CASSLYDNEQFF.

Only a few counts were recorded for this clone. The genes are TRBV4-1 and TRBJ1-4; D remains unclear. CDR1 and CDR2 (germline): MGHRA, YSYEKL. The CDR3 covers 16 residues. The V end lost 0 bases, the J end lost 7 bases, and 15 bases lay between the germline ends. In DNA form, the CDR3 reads TGCGCCAGCAGCCAAGAAGGACCCGGCCGGGGTGAAAAACTGTTTTTT. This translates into CASSQEGPGRGEKLFF.

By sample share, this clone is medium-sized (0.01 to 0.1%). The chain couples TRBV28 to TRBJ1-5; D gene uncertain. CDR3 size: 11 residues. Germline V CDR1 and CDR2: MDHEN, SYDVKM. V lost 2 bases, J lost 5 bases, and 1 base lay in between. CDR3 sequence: CASSLDQPQHF. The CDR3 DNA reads TGTGCCAGCAGTTTAGATCAGCCCCAGCATTTT.

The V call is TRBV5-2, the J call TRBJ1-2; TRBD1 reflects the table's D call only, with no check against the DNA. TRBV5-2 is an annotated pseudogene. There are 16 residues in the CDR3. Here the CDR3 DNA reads TGTGCCAGCAAGACAGGAAGGGTACGAAAGGCCTATGGCTACACCTTC. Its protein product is CASKTGRVRKAYGYTF.

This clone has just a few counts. The CDR3 region is CAWSRDSFSGNTIYF. CDR3 nucleotides: TGTGCCTGGAGTAGGGACAGTTTCTCTGGAAACACCATATATTTT. This chain uses TRBV30 with TRBJ1-3, with TRBD1 matching 7 bases. Unmatched junction bases numbered 4, after V lost 2 bases and J lost 0 bases. Germline V lookup: CDR1 GTSNPN, CDR2 SVGIG (reference sequence). CDR3 length: 15 amino acids. Supplemented by reference TRBV30 and TRBJ1-3, the full variable domain reads SQTIHQWPATLVQPVGSPLSLECTVEGTSNPNLYWYRQAAGRGLQLLFYSVGIGQISSEVPQNLSASRPQDRQFILSSKKLLLSDSGFYLCAWSRDSFSGNTIYFGEGSWLTVV.

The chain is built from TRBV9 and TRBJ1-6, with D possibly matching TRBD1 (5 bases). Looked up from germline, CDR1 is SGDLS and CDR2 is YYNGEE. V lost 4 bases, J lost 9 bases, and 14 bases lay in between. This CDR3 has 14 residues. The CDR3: CASSPSGTISPLHF. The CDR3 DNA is TGTGCCAGCAGCCCATCCGGGACTATTTCACCCCTCCACTTT.

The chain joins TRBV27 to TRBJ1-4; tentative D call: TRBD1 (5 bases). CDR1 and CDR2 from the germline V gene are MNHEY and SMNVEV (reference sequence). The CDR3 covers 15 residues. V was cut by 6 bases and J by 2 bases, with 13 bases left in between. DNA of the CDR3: TGTGCCAGCAGATTGCCGGGGGGGACTAATGAAAAACTGTTTTTT. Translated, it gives CASRLPGGTNEKLFF.

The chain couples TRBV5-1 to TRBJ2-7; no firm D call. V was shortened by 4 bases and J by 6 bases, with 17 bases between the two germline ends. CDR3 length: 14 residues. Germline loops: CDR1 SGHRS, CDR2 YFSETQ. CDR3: CASSLWDGGSEQYF. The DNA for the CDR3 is TGCGCCAGCAGCCTGTGGGATGGTGGCTCCGAGCAGTACTTC.

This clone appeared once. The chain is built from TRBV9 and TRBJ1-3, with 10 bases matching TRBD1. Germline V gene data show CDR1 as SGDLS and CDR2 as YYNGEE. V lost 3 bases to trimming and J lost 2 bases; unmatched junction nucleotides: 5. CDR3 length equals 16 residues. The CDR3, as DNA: TGTGCCAGCAGCGGAGACGGGACAGGGGCTGGAAACACCATATATTTT. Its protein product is CASSGDGTGAGNTIYF.

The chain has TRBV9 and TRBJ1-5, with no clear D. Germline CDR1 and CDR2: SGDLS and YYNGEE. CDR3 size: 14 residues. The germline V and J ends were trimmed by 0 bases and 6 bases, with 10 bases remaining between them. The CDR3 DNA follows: TGTGCCAGCAGCGTAGAATCAGAGTTTCAGCCCCAGCATTTT. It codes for CASSVESEFQPQHF.

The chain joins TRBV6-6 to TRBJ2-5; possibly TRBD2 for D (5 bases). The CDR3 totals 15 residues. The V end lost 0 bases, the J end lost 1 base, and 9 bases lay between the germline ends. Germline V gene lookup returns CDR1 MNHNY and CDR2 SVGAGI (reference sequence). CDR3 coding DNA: TGTGCCAGCAGTTACTCGAGGGTGCCCCAAGAGACCCAGTACTTC. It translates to CASSYSRVPQETQYF.

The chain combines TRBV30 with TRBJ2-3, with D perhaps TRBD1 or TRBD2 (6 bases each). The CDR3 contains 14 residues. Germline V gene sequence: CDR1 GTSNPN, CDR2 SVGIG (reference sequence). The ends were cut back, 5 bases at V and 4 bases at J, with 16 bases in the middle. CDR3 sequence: CAWAGGGWPDTQYF. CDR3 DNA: TGTGCCTGGGCCGGAGGGGGGTGGCCAGATACGCAGTATTTT.

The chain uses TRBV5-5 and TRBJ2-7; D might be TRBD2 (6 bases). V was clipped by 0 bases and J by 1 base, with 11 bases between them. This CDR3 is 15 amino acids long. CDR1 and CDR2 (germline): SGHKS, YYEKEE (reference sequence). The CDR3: CASSLEEGRSYEQYF. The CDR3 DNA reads TGTGCCAGCAGCTTGGAGGAGGGCCGATCCTACGAGCAGTACTTC. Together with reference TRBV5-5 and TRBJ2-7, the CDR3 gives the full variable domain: DAGVTQSPTHLIKTRGQQVTLRCSPISGHKSVSWYQQVLGQGPQFIFQYYEKEERGRGNFPDRFSARQFPNYSSELNVNALLLGDSALYLCASSLEEGRSYEQYFGPGTRLTVT.

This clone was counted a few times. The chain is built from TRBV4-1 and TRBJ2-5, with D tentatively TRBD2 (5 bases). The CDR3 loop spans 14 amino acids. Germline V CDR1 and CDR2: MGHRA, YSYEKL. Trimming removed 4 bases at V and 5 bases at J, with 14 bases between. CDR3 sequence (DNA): TGCGCCAGCAGCCTACTCCCCACGGGGGAGACCCAGTACTTC. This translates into CASSLLPTGETQYF.

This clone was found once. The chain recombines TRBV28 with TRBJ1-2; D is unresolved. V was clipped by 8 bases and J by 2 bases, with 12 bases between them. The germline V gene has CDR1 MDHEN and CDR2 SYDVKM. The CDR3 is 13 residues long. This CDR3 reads CASHVATNYGYTF. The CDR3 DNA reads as TGTGCCAGCCATGTGGCCACCAACTATGGCTACACCTTC.

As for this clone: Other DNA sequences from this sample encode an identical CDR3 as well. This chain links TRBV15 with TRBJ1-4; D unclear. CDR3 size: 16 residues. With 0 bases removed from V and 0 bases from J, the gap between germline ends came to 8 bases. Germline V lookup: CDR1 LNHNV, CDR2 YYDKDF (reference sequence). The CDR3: CATSRDGGATNEKLFF. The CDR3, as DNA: TGTGCCACCAGCAGAGATGGTGGGGCAACTAATGAAAAACTGTTTTTT.

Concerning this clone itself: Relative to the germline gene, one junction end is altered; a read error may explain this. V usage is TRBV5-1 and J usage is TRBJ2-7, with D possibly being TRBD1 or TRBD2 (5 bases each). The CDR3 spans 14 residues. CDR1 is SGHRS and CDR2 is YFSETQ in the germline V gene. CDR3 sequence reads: CASSPGTLSYEQYF. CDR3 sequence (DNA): TGTGCCAGCAGCCCCGGGACCTTATCCTACGAGCAGTACTTC. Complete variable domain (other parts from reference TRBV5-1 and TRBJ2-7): KAGVTQTPRYLIKTRGQQVTLSCSPISGHRSVSWYQQTPGQGLQFLFEYFSETQRNKGNFPGRFSGRQFSNSRSEMNVSTLELGDSALYLCASSPGTLSYEQYFGPGTRLTVT.

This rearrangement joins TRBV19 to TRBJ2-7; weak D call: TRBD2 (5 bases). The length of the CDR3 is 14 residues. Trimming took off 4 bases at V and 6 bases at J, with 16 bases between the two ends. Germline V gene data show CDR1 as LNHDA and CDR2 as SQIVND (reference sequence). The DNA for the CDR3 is TGTGCCAGTAGTAGCGCCCGGGAAGGTACCGAGCAGTACTTC. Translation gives CASSSAREGTEQYF.

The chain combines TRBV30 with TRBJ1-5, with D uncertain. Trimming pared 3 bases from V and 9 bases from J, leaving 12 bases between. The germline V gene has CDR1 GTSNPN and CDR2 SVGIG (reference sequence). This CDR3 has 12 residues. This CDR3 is CAWRGGRGPQHF. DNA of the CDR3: TGTGCCTGGAGGGGAGGAAGAGGGCCCCAGCATTTT.

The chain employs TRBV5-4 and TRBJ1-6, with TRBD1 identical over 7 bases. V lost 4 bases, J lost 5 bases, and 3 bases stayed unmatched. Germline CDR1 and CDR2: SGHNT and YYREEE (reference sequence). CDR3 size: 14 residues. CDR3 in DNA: TGTGCCAGCAGCATCGGGACAGATAATTCACCCCTCCACTTT. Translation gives CASSIGTDNSPLHF.

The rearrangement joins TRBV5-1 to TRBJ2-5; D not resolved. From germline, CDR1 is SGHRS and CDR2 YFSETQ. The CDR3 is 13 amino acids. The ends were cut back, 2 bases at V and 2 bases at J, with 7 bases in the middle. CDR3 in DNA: TGCGCCAGCAGCTTTAGCACTCAAGAGACCCAGTACTTC. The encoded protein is CASSFSTQETQYF.